This TCR beta chain was sequenced for a study of blood T cell repertoires in COVID-19 (TCRdb year 2020). In terms of the full investigation: The collaborator samples originated in the United States, Italy and Spain and spanned the acute and convalescent phases of COVID-19. The samples were drawn from the first 160 participants of the ongoing ImmuneRACE study and from more than 1,000 subjects provided by 6 global collaborators. The repertoires were released in a freely available public database meant as a resource for research on the immune response to SARS-CoV-2. The prospective study material was composed of cDNA or gDNA derived from T cells, B-cell-depleted T cells, or PBMCs. Where available, HLA class I and class II types were taken from metadata supplied by the sample provider and were not determined by assay-based typing. Deeply sampled blood TCRbeta repertoires from subjects exposed to, actively infected with, or recovered from COVID-19 were included in the dataset. A de-identified subject ID, COVID-19 status, age in years and sex were almost always included in the sample metadata. Results the study describes overall, beyond this receptor: The amount of clinical and demographic metadata varied by source and participant and was provided uncurated.

The CDR3 goes from the cysteine to the phenylalanine over 16 residues. Only CDR3 DNA is held: 48 bases, read in frame from base 1. The CDR1 and CDR2 encoded by the germline V gene are SGHRS and YFSETQ. The germline ends are 21 bases apart after V is trimmed by 4 bases and J by 5 bases. TCRbeta CDR3 regions were amplified from genomic DNA using the immunoSEQ Assay, a bias-controlled multiplex PCR. In the source study's methods: The number of nucleated cells in each sample was estimated from the amplification of reference gene primers within the assay. To quantify the absolute abundance of each unique TCRbeta CDR3 rearrangement, sequence reads were collapsed and filtered. For each sample, productive Simpson clonality was calculated by taking the square root of Simpson's diversity index across productive rearrangements. Sourced from immuneACCESS, this table was stored by TCRdb with only in-frame sequences that have V and J called. A share of the clones is absent; for the studies checked, an unresolved V gene accounts for under half, and the remainder has no known explanation. The V and J calls and clone size were taken over from that table, and D and trimming were inferred from the DNA. This sample has some 290,000 clones in its table, and 85% to 95% of those were observed once. The ten biggest clones cover 3.9% of the sample.

A word on this clone: Its antigen is currently not known. No clone much larger than this one lies a single base away; base qualities are absent.

In the prospective study, participants were about 18 to 89 years old, resided in 25 or so geographic areas of the United States, and were enrolled through a virtual design. Cohort assignment in the prospective study relied on participant-reported clinical history from a screening survey and a study questionnaire. Exposed participants had been in contact, within 2 weeks of entering the study, with a person who had a PCR-confirmed or clinician-diagnosed case of COVID-19. In the prospective study, whole blood, serum and a nasopharyngeal or oropharyngeal swab were collected from each participant by mobile phlebotomists. Participants in the prospective study had the option to provide additional blood draws and questionnaires over a roughly two-month period. Prospective study blood samples were shipped either frozen or at room temperature before DNA extraction.

Recombination joined TRBV5-1 with TRBJ2-5; possibly the D gene is TRBD1, per 5 matching bases. Source material: PBMCs or T cells enriched from blood (not recorded which). The clonotype was recovered from a woman younger than 45 who had been exposed to COVID-19. In nucleotides, the sequence is TGCGCCAGCAGCATTAACTCGGCAGGGTCAGGTGAGACCCAGTACTTC. It encodes CASSINSAGSGETQYF.